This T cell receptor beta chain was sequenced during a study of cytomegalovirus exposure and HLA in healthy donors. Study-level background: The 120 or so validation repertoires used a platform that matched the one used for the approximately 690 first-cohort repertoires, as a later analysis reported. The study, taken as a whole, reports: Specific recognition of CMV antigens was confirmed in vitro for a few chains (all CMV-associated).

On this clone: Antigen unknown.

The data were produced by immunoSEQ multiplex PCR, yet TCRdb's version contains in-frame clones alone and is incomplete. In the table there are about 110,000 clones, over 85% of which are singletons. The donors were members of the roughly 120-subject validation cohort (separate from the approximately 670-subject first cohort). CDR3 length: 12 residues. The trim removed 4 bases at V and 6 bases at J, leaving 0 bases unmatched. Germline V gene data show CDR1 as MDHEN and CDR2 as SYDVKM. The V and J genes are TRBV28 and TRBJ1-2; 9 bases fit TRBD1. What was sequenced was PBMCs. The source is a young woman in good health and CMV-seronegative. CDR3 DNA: TGTGCCAGCAGTTGGACAGGGGATGGCTACACCTTC. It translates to CASSWTGDGYTF.